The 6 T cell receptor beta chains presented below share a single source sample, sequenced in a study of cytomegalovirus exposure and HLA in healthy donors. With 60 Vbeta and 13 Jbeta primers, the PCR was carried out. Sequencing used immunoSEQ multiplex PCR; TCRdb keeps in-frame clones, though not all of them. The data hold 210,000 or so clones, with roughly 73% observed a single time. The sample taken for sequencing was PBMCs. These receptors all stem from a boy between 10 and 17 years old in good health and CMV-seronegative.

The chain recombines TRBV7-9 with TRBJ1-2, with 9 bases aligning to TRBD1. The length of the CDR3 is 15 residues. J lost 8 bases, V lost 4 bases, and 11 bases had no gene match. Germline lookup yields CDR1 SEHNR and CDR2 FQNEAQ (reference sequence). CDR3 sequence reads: CASSSTGGAVWGYTF. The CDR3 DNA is TGTGCCAGCAGCTCCACAGGGGGCGCAGTATGGGGCTACACCTTC.

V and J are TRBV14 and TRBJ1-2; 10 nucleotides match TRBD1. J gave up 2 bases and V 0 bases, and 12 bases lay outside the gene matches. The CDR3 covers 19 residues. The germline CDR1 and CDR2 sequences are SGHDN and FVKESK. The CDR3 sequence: CASSQEPGRQGARNYGYTF. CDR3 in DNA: TGTGCCAGCAGCCAAGAACCGGGCAGACAGGGGGCGCGGAACTATGGCTACACCTTC. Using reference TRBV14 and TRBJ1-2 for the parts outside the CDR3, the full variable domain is EAGVTQFPSHSVIEKGQTVTLRCDPISGHDNLYWYRRVMGKEIKFLLHFVKESKQDESGMPNNRFLAERTGGTYSTLKVQPAELEDSGVYFCASSQEPGRQGARNYGYTFGSGTRLTVV.

The CDR3 loop is CASSPLINRGTYGYTF. The CDR3 DNA reads TGTGCCAGCAGCCCCCTCATCAATAGGGGAACCTATGGCTACACCTTC. V and J are TRBV11-2 and TRBJ1-2; D may be TRBD1 (5 bases). V lost 5 bases and J 4 bases, leaving 20 bases between the germline ends. This CDR3 is built from 16 residues. CDR1 and CDR2 from the germline V gene are SGHAT and FQNNGV.

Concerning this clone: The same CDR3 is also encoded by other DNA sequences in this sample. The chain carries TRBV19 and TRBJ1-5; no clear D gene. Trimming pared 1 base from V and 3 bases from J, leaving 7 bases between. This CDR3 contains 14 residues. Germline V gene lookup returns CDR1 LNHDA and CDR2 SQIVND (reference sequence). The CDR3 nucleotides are TGTGCCAGTAGTATAGGGGCAGACAATCAGCCCCAGCATTTT. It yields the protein CASSIGADNQPQHF.

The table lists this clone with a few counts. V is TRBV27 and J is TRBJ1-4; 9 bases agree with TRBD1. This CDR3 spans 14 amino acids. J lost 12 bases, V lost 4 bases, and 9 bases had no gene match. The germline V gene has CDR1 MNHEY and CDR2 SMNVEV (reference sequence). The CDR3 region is CASSWSPGQGELFF. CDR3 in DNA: TGTGCCAGCAGTTGGAGTCCGGGACAGGGTGAACTGTTTTTT. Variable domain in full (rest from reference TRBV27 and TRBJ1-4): EAQVTQNPRYLITVTGKKLTVTCSQNMNHEYMSWYRQDPGLGLRQIYYSMNVEVTDKGDVPEGYKVSRKEKRNFPLILESPSPNQTSLYFCASSWSPGQGELFFGSGTQLSVL.

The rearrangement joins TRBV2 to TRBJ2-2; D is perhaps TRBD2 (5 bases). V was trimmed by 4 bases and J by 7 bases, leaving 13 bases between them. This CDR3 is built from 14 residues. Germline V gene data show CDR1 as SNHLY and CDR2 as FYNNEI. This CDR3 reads CASSARTRDGELFF. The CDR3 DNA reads TGTGCCAGCAGTGCTAGGACGAGGGACGGGGAGCTGTTTTTT.